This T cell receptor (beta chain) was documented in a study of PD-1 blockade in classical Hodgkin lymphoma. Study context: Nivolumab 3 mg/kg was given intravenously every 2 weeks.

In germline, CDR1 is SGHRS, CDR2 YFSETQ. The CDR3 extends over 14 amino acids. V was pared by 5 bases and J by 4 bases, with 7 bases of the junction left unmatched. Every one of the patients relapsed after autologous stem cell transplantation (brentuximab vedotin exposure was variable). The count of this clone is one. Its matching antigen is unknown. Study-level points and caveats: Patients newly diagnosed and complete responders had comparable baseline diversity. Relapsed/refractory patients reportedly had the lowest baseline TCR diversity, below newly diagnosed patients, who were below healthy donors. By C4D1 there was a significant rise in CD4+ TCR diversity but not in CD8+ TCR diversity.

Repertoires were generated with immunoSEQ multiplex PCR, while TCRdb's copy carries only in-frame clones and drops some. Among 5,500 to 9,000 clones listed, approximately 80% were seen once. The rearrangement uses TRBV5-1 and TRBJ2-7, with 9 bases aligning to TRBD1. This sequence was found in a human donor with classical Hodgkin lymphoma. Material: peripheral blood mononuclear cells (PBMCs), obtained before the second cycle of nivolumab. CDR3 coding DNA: TGCGCCAGCAGAACCGGGACAGGGTCATACGAGCAGTACTTC. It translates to CASRTGTGSYEQYF.